The 10 T cell receptor beta chains given below trace back to one sample, sequenced in a study of beta chain features in type 1 diabetes. What was sequenced were expressed TCRB transcripts, since all of the isolated RNA had been reverse transcribed. Here immunoSEQ multiplex PCR was the method, and the copy in TCRdb shows in-frame clones only, minus some. The sample records hundreds of thousands of clones, roughly a sixth being singletons. The material sequenced was naive CD4+ T cells from blood. The receptors were sampled from a man younger than 35 in good health.

This clone has more than one count but fewer than ten. The gene calls are TRBV5-1 and TRBJ2-7; D remains unclear. Germline CDR1 SGHRS, CDR2 YFSETQ. V shed 4 bases and J shed 0 bases, with 8 bases lying between them. CDR3 length equals 13 residues. The DNA for the CDR3 is TGCGCCAGCAGCGCAAGGAGCTCCTACGAGCAGTACTTC. Protein sequence: CASSARSSYEQYF.

This clone was observed a few times. The J gene is TRBJ2-1, the V gene TRBV28; 7 nucleotides agree with TRBD2. Germline lookup yields CDR1 MDHEN and CDR2 SYDVKM. J gave up 4 bases and V 1 base, and 10 bases lay outside the gene matches. CDR3 length: 17 residues. CDR3 in DNA: TGTGCCAGCAGTTTATCCGCGGGGGAGGCGTGGTACAATGAGCAGTTCTTC. This codes for CASSLSAGEAWYNEQFF. The entire variable domain, with the rest obtained from reference TRBV28 and TRBJ2-1, is as follows: DVKVTQSSRYLVKRTGEKVFLECVQDMDHENMFWYRQDPGLGLRLIYFSYDVKMKEKGDIPEGYSVSREKKERFSLILESASTNQTSMYLCASSLSAGEAWYNEQFFGPGTRLTVL.

The rearrangement joins TRBV5-6 to TRBJ2-5; a weak D match, TRBD1 (6 bases). The germline V and J ends were trimmed by 5 bases and 5 bases, with 22 bases remaining between them. Per germline, CDR1 SGHDT and CDR2 YYEEEE. This CDR3 is built from 16 residues. The CDR3 coding sequence is TGTGCCAGCAGTTCCACGGGCTCAGGGGTTGGGGAGACCCAGTACTTC. This codes for CASSSTGSGVGETQYF. Full variable domain (rest looked up from reference TRBV5-6 and TRBJ2-5): DAGVTQSPTHLIKTRGQQVTLRCSPKSGHDTVSWYQQALGQGPQFIFQYYEEEERQRGNFPDRFSGHQFPNYSSELNVNALLLGDSALYLCASSSTGSGVGETQYFGPGTRLLVL.

The rearrangement joins TRBV10-3 to TRBJ1-1; possible D gene TRBD1, 6 bases. CDR1 is ENHRY, CDR2 SYGVKD, per germline. Trimming cost V 0 bases and J 11 bases, with 16 bases left between them. The CDR3 loop spans 14 amino acids. DNA for the CDR3: TGTGCCATCAGTGAGTCATCAGGGGCCCGGGGCGCTTTCTTT. This encodes CAISESSGARGAFF.

As concerns this clone: Other DNA sequences of this sample code for an identical CDR3. The chain links TRBV25-1 to TRBJ1-1, with 7 bases lining up with TRBD1. This CDR3 comprises 13 residues. Germline-derived CDR1 and CDR2 are MGHDK and SYGVNS. The V gene end was trimmed by 4 bases and the J gene end by 2 bases; junction bases not matched to a gene: 1. The CDR3 region is CASSGQGNTEAFF. The DNA for the CDR3 is TGTGCCAGCAGTGGACAGGGTAACACTGAAGCTTTCTTT.

This clone has only a few counts. The chain joins TRBV28 to TRBJ2-5, with TRBD2 matching 8 bases. Germline CDR1 reads MDHEN; CDR2 reads SYDVKM. The V gene end was trimmed by 8 bases and the J gene end by 2 bases; junction bases not matched to a gene: 10. The CDR3 extends over 15 amino acids. Here the CDR3 DNA reads TGTGCCAGCGGCGGCGGGGGGCAAGGGCAAGAGACCCAGTACTTC. It translates to CASGGGGQGQETQYF.

There are a few counts of this clone. CDR3 residues: CASSGTSASTDTQYF. The CDR3 DNA sequence: TGCGCCAGCAGCGGGACTAGCGCAAGCACAGATACGCAGTATTTT. The chain employs TRBV4-1 and TRBJ2-3; TRBD2 agrees at 10 bases. CDR1 is MGHRA, CDR2 YSYEKL, per germline. J lost 0 bases, V lost 5 bases, and 2 bases had no gene match. The CDR3 totals 15 residues.

This clone was seen more than once but under ten times. The V call is TRBV19, the J call TRBJ1-1; D is undetermined. Trimming removed 3 bases at V and 2 bases at J, with 13 bases between. The CDR3 length is 15 residues. Germline-derived CDR1 and CDR2 are LNHDA and SQIVND (reference sequence). In DNA form, the CDR3 reads TGTGCCAGTAGTATTTTCCCAAGGGATAACACTGAAGCTTTCTTT. Its translation: CASSIFPRDNTEAFF.

For this clone: At one of its ends the junction is not consistent with the germline gene, which may arise from a read error. This chain uses TRBV7-2 with TRBJ1-2, with D hard to call. This CDR3 has 10 residues. Germline CDR1 reads SGHTA; CDR2 reads FQGNSA. The CDR3 region is CASSLAPISF. CDR3 nucleotide sequence: TGTGCCAGCAGCTTAGCCCCCATCTCCTTC.

There are a few counts of this clone. This rearrangement joins TRBV19 to TRBJ1-1; D not certain. V lost 6 bases and J 7 bases, leaving 15 bases between the germline ends. Germline values: CDR1 LNHDA, CDR2 SQIVND (reference sequence). The CDR3 spans 13 residues. The CDR3 loop is CASRDLGYYEAFF. The CDR3 coding sequence is TGTGCCAGTAGGGATCTTGGATACTATGAAGCTTTCTTT.